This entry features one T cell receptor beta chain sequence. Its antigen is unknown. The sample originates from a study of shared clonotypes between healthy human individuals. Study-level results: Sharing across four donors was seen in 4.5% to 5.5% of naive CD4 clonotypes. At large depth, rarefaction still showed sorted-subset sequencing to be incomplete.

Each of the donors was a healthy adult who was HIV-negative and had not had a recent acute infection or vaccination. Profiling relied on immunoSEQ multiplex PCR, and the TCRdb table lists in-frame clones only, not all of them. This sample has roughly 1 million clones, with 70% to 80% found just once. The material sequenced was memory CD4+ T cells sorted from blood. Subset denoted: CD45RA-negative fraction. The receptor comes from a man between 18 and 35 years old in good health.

The CDR3 DNA follows: TGTGCCAGCAGCCTCATCCGTGGTACGGGAAACACCATATATTTT. Translating it yields CASSLIRGTGNTIYF. The rearrangement uses TRBV7-2 and TRBJ1-3; D not certain. V was trimmed by 5 bases and J by 4 bases, leaving 15 bases between them. The germline V gene has CDR1 SGHTA and CDR2 FQGNSA. This CDR3 has 15 amino acids.